Listed here is a single T cell receptor beta chain. Its antigen remains unidentified. Some clones are missing from TCRdb's copy, which holds only in-frame ones; the method was immunoSEQ multiplex PCR. The table records about 130,000 clones, roughly nine tenths of them present only once. The record originates from a study of T cells in localized non-small cell lung cancer. Study-wide results and limits: Clonality peaked in uninvolved adjacent lung rather than tumor. Prolonged overall survival went with higher T cell density in the blood. Detection in adjacent lung was observed for a median around 55 of the top 100 tumor clones. It remains possible that heterogeneity exists, since only one tumor region was sequenced.

The ends were cut back, 0 bases at V and 0 bases at J, with 11 bases in the middle. The CDR3 runs 16 residues. Germline lookup yields CDR1 KGHSH and CDR2 LQKENI. The material was peripheral blood, obtained before any cancer treatment. The chain combines TRBV18 with TRBJ1-1; D is possibly TRBD1 (6 bases). The TCR was taken from a female donor aged 60 or older with stage I lung adenocarcinoma. CDR3 bases: TGTGCCAGCTCACCACCCATCAGGGGAATGAACACTGAAGCTTTCTTT. This translates into CASSPPIRGMNTEAFF.